The 5 T cell receptor beta chains reported below all come from one sample, sequenced in a study of T-cell reconstitution after alpha-beta-depleted transplantation in children. Unique molecular identifiers were incorporated during preparation of the TCRbeta library. Each CDR3 protein gets one entry after TCRdb re-called the PCR reads with MiXCR. The sample lists about 260,000 distinct CDR3 sequences, roughly 7.7% occurring once. The sequenced sample was PBMCs, mostly from graft donor cells, obtained 180 days after TCRalphabeta/CD19-depleted stem cell transplant. The receptors stem from a male patient between 10 and 17 years old who had a stem cell transplant for acute lymphoblastic leukemia, so the T cells may come from the graft donor.

This clonotype was detected many times. V is TRBV7-9 and J is TRBJ1-1, with D uncertain. Germline-derived CDR1 and CDR2 are SEHNR and FQNEAQ (reference sequence). CDR3 length: 17 amino acids. The ends were cut back, 4 bases at V and 3 bases at J, with 21 bases in the middle. CDR3 sequence: CASSYTLRTFTDTEAFF. The CDR3 DNA follows: TGTGCCAGCAGCTACACCCTTAGGACCTTTACGGACACTGAAGCTTTCTTT.

The sample holds many counts of this clonotype. J is TRBJ2-1 and V is TRBV14; 8 bases align to TRBD1. J gave up 7 bases and V 4 bases, and 9 bases lay outside the gene matches. Per the germline V gene, CDR1 is SGHDN and CDR2 is FVKESK. This CDR3 spans 15 amino acids. CDR3 coding DNA: TGTGCCAGCAGCCTCGGGCAGGGGGCAGGGAATGAGCAGTTCTTC. This codes for CASSLGQGAGNEQFF.

This clonotype was counted ten times or more. The V call is TRBV11-2, the J call TRBJ1-4, with TRBD1 matching over 9 bases. V was pared by 5 bases and J by 7 bases, with 8 bases of the junction left unmatched. Germline V gives CDR1 SGHAT, CDR2 FQNNGV. CDR3 length: 15 amino acids. CDR3 sequence (DNA): TGTGCCAGCAGCGCCGGGACAGGGAGGCGTGAAAAACTGTTTTTT. Amino acids: CASSAGTGRREKLFF.

This clonotype was detected many times. CDR3 region: CASSHPSGGGRDTEAFF. The DNA of the CDR3 is TGCGCCAGCAGCCACCCCTCCGGCGGGGGACGGGACACTGAAGCTTTCTTT. The chain recombines TRBV4-1 with TRBJ1-1, with a tentative D call TRBD1 (5 bases). Per the germline V gene, CDR1 is MGHRA and CDR2 is YSYEKL. V lost 3 bases and J 3 bases, leaving 20 bases between the germline ends. The CDR3 spans 17 residues.

The chain couples TRBV21-1 to TRBJ2-2; the D call TRBD1 from the table was never checked on the DNA. TRBV21-1 is a known pseudogene. The CDR3 totals 17 residues. CDR3 coding DNA: TGTGCCAGCAGCAAGCCCCCCCCAGCTGCGAACACCGGGGAGCTGTTTTTT. It specifies CASSKPPPAANTGELFF.